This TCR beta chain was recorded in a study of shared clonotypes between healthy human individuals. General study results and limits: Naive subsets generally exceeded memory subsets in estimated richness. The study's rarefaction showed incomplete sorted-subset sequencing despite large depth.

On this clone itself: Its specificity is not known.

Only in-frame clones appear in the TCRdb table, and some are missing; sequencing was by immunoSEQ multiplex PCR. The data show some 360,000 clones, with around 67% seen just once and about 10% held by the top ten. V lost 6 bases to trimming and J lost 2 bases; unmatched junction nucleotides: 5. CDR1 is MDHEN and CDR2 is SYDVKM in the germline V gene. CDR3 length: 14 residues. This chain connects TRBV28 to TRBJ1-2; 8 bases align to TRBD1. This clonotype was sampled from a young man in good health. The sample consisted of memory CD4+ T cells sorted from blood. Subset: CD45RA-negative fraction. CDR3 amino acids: CASRVQGANYGYTF. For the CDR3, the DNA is TGTGCCAGCAGAGTGCAGGGGGCGAACTATGGCTACACCTTC.